This T cell receptor (beta chain) was recovered during a study of blood T cell repertoires in COVID-19. Overall study context: The United States, Italy and Spain were the sources of the acute and convalescent COVID-19 samples.

Measured with immunoSEQ multiplex PCR; TCRdb has only the in-frame clones, and not every one. The sample records approximately 200,000 clones, 85% to 90% being singletons. There are 14 residues in the CDR3. Germline loops: CDR1 LGHNA, CDR2 YNFKEQ. Trimming removed 0 bases from V and 13 bases from J; junction bases left unmatched: 8. The table lists this clone with a count of one. This clonotype originated in a man aged 25-40 years with COVID-19, enrolled during active disease. V usage is TRBV4-2 and J usage is TRBJ2-7; 11 bases map to TRBD2. Specimen: peripheral blood. CDR3 DNA: TGTGCCAGCAGCCAAGAGACTAGCGGGGACGAGCTCTACTTC. Translated, it gives CASSQETSGDELYF.